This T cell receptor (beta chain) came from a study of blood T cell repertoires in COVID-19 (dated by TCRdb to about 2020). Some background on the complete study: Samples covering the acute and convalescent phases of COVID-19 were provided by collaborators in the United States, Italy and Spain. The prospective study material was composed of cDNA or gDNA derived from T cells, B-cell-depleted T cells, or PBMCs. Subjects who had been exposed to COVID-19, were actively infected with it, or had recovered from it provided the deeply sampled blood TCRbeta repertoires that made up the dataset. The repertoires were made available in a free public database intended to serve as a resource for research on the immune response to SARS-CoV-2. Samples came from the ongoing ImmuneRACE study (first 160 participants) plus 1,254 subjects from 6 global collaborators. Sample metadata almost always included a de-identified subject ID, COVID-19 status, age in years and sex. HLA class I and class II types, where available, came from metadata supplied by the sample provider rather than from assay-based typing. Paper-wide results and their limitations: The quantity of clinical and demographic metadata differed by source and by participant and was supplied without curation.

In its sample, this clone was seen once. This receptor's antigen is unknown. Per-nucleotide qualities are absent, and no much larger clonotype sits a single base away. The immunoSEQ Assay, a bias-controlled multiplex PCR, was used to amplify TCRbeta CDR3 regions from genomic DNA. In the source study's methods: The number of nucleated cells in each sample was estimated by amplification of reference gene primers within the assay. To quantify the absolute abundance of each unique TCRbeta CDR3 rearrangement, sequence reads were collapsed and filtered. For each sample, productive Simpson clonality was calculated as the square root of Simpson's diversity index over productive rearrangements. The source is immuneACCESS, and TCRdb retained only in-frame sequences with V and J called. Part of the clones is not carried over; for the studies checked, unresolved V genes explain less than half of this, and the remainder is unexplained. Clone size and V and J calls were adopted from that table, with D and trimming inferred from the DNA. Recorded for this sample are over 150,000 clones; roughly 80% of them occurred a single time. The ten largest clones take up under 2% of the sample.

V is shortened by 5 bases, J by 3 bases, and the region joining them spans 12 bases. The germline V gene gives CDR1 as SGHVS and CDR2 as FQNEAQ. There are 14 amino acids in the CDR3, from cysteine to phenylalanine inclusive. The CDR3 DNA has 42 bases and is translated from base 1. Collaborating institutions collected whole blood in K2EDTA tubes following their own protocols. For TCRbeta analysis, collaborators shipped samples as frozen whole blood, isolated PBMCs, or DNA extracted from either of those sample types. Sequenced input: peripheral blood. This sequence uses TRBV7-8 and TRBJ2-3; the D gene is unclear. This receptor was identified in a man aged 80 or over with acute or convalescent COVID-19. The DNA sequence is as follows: TGTGCCAGCAGCAGCCGGGTCCTAACAGATACGCAGTATTTT. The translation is CASSSRVLTDTQYF. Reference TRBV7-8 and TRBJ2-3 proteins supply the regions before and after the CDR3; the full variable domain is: GAGVSQSPRYKVAKRGQDVALRCDPISGHVSLFWYQQALGQGPEFLTYFQNEAQLDKSGLPSDRFFAERPEGSVSTLKIQRTQQEDSAVYLCASSSRVLTDTQYFGPGTRLTVL.